Each of the 18 T cell receptor beta chains below was sequenced from the same sample in a study of spatial heterogeneity in lung cancer. Study-level findings and limits: Tracking of tumor mutation counts was seen in expanded intratumoral alpha and beta TCR counts.

Specified time point: sample taken at primary tumor resection. No antigen is known for these receptors. TCRdb passed the 5' RACE reads through MiXCR, listing each CDR3 protein once. The sample lists about 1,500 distinct CDR3 sequences; 9.5% to 10% were seen once. The sample consisted of lung tumor tissue, taken at surgery. The receptors originated from a female donor with early-stage non-small cell lung cancer.

By its share, this clonotype is medium-sized (0.01 to 0.1%). Within a library made for alpha chains, this beta chain is off target, and its count is uninformative. The V gene is TRBV7-3, the J gene TRBJ2-2; no clear D. V lost 6 bases and J 0 bases, leaving 2 bases between the germline ends. The CDR3 runs 12 residues. In germline, CDR1 is SGHTA, CDR2 FQGTGA. CDR3 bases: TGTGCCAGCAGGTCGAACACCGGGGAGCTGTTTTTT. It is translated as CASRSNTGELFF. The variable domain in full, completed from reference TRBV7-3 and TRBJ2-2, reads GAGVSQTPSNKVTEKGKYVELRCDPISGHTALYWYRQSLGQGPEFLIYFQGTGAADDSGLPNDRFFAVRPEGSVSTLKIQRTERGDSAVYLCASRSNTGELFFGEGSRLTVL.

This clonotype is labeled as large. This beta chain is an off-target read within a library intended for alpha chains, so its frequency means little. This chain joins TRBV7-3 and TRBJ2-1, with D tentatively TRBD2 (5 bases). The V gene lost 0 bases and the J gene lost 10 bases, with 19 bases spanning the gap. This CDR3 is 16 amino acids long. CDR1 and CDR2 (germline): SGHTA, FQGTGA. The DNA of the CDR3 is TGTGCCAGCAGCTTAACCTCGACTATCCCGCGACAAGAGCAGTTCTTC. Protein sequence: CASSLTSTIPRQEQFF. Full variable domain (outside the CDR3, taken from reference TRBV7-3 and TRBJ2-1): GAGVSQTPSNKVTEKGKYVELRCDPISGHTALYWYRQSLGQGPEFLIYFQGTGAADDSGLPNDRFFAVRPEGSVSTLKIQRTERGDSAVYLCASSLTSTIPRQEQFFGPGTRLTVL.

A word on this clonotype: This beta chain lies outside the target of a library built for alpha chains; its clone size means little. The V gene is TRBV6-1, the J gene TRBJ2-5; weak D call: TRBD2 (5 bases). V gave up 6 bases and J gave up 5 bases, with 10 bases separating them. CDR1 MNHNS and CDR2 SASEGT come from the germline V gene. The CDR3 contains 12 residues. The CDR3: CASRLAGETQYF. For the CDR3, the DNA is TGTGCCAGCAGGCTAGCAGGCGAGACCCAGTACTTC.

This clonotype showed up many times. The size of this beta chain means little, since it is a stray read in a library made for alpha chains. V is TRBV6-5 and J is TRBJ2-4, with TRBD2 matching 12 bases. Trimming at V came to 5 bases and at J to 0 bases, leaving 14 bases not matched to a gene. The germline V gene has CDR1 MNHEY and CDR2 SVGAGI. The CDR3 runs to 20 residues. The CDR3 DNA reads TGTGCCAGCAGTAGACGGGCTCTAGCGGGAGGGCCTCTAGCCAAAAACATTCAGTACTTC. Amino acid sequence: CASSRRALAGGPLAKNIQYF.

This clonotype is medium-sized by share. Little can be read into the size of this beta chain, an off-target read in a library designed for alpha chains. This rearrangement joins TRBV19 to TRBJ2-1; D gene uncertain. The germline V gene has CDR1 LNHDA and CDR2 SQIVND (reference sequence). V lost 3 bases and J lost 9, with 6 bases in between. The CDR3 totals 11 residues. CDR3 sequence (DNA): TGTGCCAGTAGTATTGGTAGTGAGCAGTTCTTC. It specifies CASSIGSEQFF.

This clonotype is labeled medium-sized. Because this beta chain is a stray read in a library intended to capture alpha chains, its abundance should not be given much weight. The chain couples TRBV6-6 to TRBJ1-5; D gene ambiguous. V was pared by 6 bases and J by 4 bases, with 25 bases between. Germline V gene sequence: CDR1 MNHNY, CDR2 SVGAGI (reference sequence). This CDR3 contains 18 residues. CDR3 in DNA: TGTGCCAGCAGGTCCGCTATCGTCGTGGTGGGAAAGAATCAGCCCCAGCATTTT. Translated, it gives CASRSAIVVVGKNQPQHF.

Within the sample, this clonotype is medium-sized. This beta chain represents an off-target read in a library built for alpha chains; its size is of limited meaning. This rearrangement joins TRBV7-2 to TRBJ1-2, with a possible D match to TRBD1 (6 bases). The germline gives CDR1 SGHTA, CDR2 FQGNSA. The CDR3 has 13 residues. V was trimmed by 5 bases and J by 7 bases, leaving 14 bases between them. The CDR3 sequence is CASSPAGAAGYTF. CDR3 in DNA: TGTGCCAGCAGCCCCGCGGGGGCGGCTGGCTACACCTTC. Based on the CDR3 plus reference TRBV7-2 and TRBJ1-2, the full variable domain is GAGVSQSPSNKVTEKGKDVELRCDPISGHTALYWYRQSLGQGLEFLIYFQGNSAPDKSGLPSDRFSAERTGGSVSTLTIQRTQQEDSAVYLCASSPAGAAGYTFGSGTRLTVV.

As regards this clonotype: The library was designed around alpha chains, so this beta chain is a stray read whose abundance carries little weight. The V call is TRBV25-1, the J call TRBJ2-2, with D possibly TRBD2 on 6 matching bases. The CDR3 loop spans 17 amino acids. V was cut by 6 bases and J by 3 bases, with 20 bases left in between. Germline lookup yields CDR1 MGHDK and CDR2 SYGVNS. The CDR3 loop reads CASRTEGAGVYTGELFF. Written as DNA, the CDR3 is TGTGCCAGCAGGACGGAGGGAGCCGGGGTCTACACCGGGGAGCTGTTTTTT.

By share of the sample, this clonotype is medium-sized (0.01 to 0.1%). This beta chain came through as a stray read in a library set up for alpha chains, and its size says little. V is TRBV4-3 and J is TRBJ2-1; 9 bases are a match to TRBD2. CDR3 length: 16 amino acids. The J segment lost 5 bases and the V segment lost 0 bases, leaving 5 bases of the junction unmatched. Germline V lookup: CDR1 LGHNA, CDR2 YSLEER. CDR3 nucleotides: TGCGCCAGCAGCCAAGATCCTCAGCGGGGGGACAATGAGCAGTTCTTC. As protein: CASSQDPQRGDNEQFF.

This clonotype has ten or more counts. At one of its ends the junction is not consistent with the germline gene, which may arise from a read error. This beta chain slipped into a library made for alpha chains as a stray read, so its size is not meaningful. The chain joins TRBV7-7 to TRBJ2-1; TRBD1 might be the D (5 bases). The CDR3 extends over 14 amino acids. Germline CDR1 reads SSHAT; CDR2 reads FNYEAQ (reference sequence). The CDR3 reads CASSPTSRANEQFF. DNA of the CDR3: TGTGCTAGCAGCCCGACGAGCAGGGCCAATGAGCAGTTCTTC. The whole variable domain, filled in from reference TRBV7-7 and TRBJ2-1, reads GAGVSQSPRYKVTKRGQDVTLRCDPISSHATLYWYQQALGQGPEFLTYFNYEAQPDKSGLPSDRFSAERPEGSISTLTIQRTEQRDSAMYRCASSPTSRANEQFFGPGTRLTVL.

This clonotype rates as medium-sized. This beta chain is an unintended read in a library built for alpha chains; its size means little. The J gene is TRBJ1-2, the V gene TRBV6-5, with 7 bases lining up with TRBD1. The V gene end was trimmed by 6 bases and the J gene end by 8 bases; junction bases not matched to a gene: 12. Per germline, CDR1 MNHEY and CDR2 SVGAGI. CDR3 size: 14 residues. CDR3 amino acids: CASSPQGGAAGYTF. CDR3 DNA sequence: TGTGCCAGCAGCCCCCAGGGGGGGGCGGCCGGCTACACCTTC.

A word on this clonotype: Because the library targeted alpha chains, this beta chain is an off-target read whose size means little. This rearrangement joins TRBV9 to TRBJ1-6, with TRBD1 identical over 9 bases. The J segment lost 7 bases and the V segment lost 3 bases, leaving 2 bases of the junction unmatched. The CDR3 consists of 14 residues. The germline CDR1 and CDR2 sequences are SGDLS and YYNGEE. In DNA, the CDR3 is TGTGCCAGCAGCGCACAGGGGGCAAATTCACCCCTCCACTTT. Translating gives CASSAQGANSPLHF.

Relative to its sample, this clonotype is medium-sized. This beta chain is off target for a library built for alpha chains, so its abundance means little. This chain links TRBV27 with TRBJ2-1; perhaps D is TRBD1 or TRBD2 (6 bases each). Trimming cost V 1 base and J 9 bases, with 22 bases left between them. Per the germline V gene, CDR1 is MNHEY and CDR2 is SMNVEV (reference sequence). The CDR3 loop spans 17 amino acids. The CDR3 sequence: CASSLWWGAGAQVEQFF. CDR3 DNA: TGTGCCAGCAGTTTATGGTGGGGGGCTGGGGCACAAGTTGAGCAGTTCTTC.

This clonotype was picked up many times. This beta chain is a stray sequence in a library constructed for alpha chains; its clone size is not meaningful. The chain recombines TRBV29-1 with TRBJ2-7; D call uncertain. This CDR3 has 12 amino acids. V lost 0 bases and J 2 bases, leaving 5 bases between the germline ends. From germline, CDR1 is SQVTM and CDR2 ANQGSEA. CDR3 amino acids: CSVEDLAYEQYF. The CDR3 nucleotides read TGCAGCGTTGAAGATCTGGCCTACGAGCAGTACTTC.

This clonotype is termed large. This beta chain is an unintended read in a library built for alpha chains; its size means little. The V call is TRBV25-1, the J call TRBJ1-1; 9 bases map to TRBD1. Trimming at V came to 3 bases and at J to 11 bases, leaving 4 bases not matched to a gene. The CDR3 has 12 amino acids. From germline, CDR1 is MGHDK and CDR2 SYGVNS. DNA of the CDR3: TGTGCCAGCAGTGAGGGACAGGGAATCGCTTTCTTT. Amino acid sequence: CASSEGQGIAFF.

By share, this clonotype ranks as medium-sized. In a library made to pick up alpha chains, this beta chain is a stray read with a size that means little. The gene calls are TRBV6-6 and TRBJ2-6; no clear D gene. This CDR3 is 15 amino acids long. Germline assignment: CDR1 MNHNY and CDR2 SVGAGI (reference sequence). Trimming pared 2 bases from V and 2 bases from J, leaving 7 bases between. Here the CDR3 DNA reads TGTGCCAGCAGTTACCAAGTGCCTGGGGCCAACGTCCTGACTTTC. The encoded protein is CASSYQVPGANVLTF.

Judged by abundance, this clonotype is medium-sized (0.01 to 0.1%). This beta chain is off target for a library built for alpha chains, so its abundance means little. The chain couples TRBV15 to TRBJ2-5; D gene unclear. Trimming shortened V by 0 bases and J by 5 bases, and 4 bases separated the two germline ends. The germline V gene has CDR1 LNHNV and CDR2 YYDKDF (reference sequence). The CDR3 totals 12 residues. The CDR3 sequence is CATSRDRETQYF. The CDR3, as DNA: TGTGCCACCAGCAGAGATAGGGAGACCCAGTACTTC.

This clonotype is categorized as medium-sized. A library prepared for alpha chains yielded this beta chain as an off-target read; its size is of little meaning. The rearrangement uses TRBV28 and TRBJ2-6; either TRBD1 or TRBD2 may supply D (7 bases each). Trimming cost V 7 bases and J 8 bases, with 15 bases left between them. This CDR3 has 14 amino acids. Germline CDR1 is MDHEN and CDR2 is SYDVKM. CDR3 coding DNA: TGTGCCAGCACCAATCAGGGGGGGTCCAACGTCCTGACTTTC. It translates to CASTNQGGSNVLTF.